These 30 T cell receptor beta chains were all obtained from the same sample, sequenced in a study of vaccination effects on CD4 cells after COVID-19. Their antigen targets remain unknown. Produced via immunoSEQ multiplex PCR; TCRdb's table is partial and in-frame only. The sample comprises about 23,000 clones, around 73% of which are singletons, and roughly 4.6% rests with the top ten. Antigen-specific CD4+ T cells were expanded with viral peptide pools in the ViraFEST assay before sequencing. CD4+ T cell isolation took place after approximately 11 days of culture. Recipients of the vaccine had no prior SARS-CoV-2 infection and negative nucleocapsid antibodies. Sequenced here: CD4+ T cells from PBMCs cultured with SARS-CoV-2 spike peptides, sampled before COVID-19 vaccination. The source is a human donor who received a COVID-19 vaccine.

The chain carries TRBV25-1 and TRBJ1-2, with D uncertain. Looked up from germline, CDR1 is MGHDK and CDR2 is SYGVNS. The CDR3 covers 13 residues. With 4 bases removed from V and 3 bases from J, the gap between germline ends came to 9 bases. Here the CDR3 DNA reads TGTGCCAGCAGTGTAGACGGGGACTATGGCTACACCTTC. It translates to CASSVDGDYGYTF.

The DNA of the CDR3 is TGTGCCAGCAGTTCGGGGACAGGGGGGAATTCACCCCTCCACTTT. Encoded protein: CASSSGTGGNSPLHF. The V gene is TRBV6-6, the J gene TRBJ1-6; TRBD1 matches 11 bases. This CDR3 is built from 15 residues. From germline, CDR1 is MNHNY and CDR2 SVGAGI (reference sequence). The V segment lost 4 bases and the J segment 7 bases; nucleotides outside the gene matches: 3.

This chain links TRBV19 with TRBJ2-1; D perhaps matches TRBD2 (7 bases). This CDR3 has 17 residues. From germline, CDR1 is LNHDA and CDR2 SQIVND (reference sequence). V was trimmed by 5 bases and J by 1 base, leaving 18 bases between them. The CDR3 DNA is TGTGCCAGTAGTCCGGGAAGGCGGGGGCCTTCCTACAATGAGCAGTTCTTC. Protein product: CASSPGRRGPSYNEQFF.

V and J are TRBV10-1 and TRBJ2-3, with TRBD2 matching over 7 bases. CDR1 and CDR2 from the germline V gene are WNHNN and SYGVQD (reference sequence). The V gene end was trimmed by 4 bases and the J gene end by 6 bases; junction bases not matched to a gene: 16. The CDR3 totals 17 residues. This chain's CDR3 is CASSGFRSRGDKDTQYF. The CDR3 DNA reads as TGCGCCAGCAGTGGCTTTCGGTCTCGGGGGGATAAGGATACGCAGTATTTT.

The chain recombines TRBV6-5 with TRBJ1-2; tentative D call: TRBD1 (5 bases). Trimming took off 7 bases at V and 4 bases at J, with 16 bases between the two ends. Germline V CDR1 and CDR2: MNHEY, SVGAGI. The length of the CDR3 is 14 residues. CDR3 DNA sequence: TGTGCCAGCACAGTTAAGGACACTGTCTATGGCTACACCTTC. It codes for CASTVKDTVYGYTF.

CDR3 region: CASSIGATSGGNQETQYF. CDR3 nucleotides: TGTGCCAGTAGTATAGGCGCGACTAGCGGGGGAAACCAAGAGACCCAGTACTTC. The chain combines TRBV19 with TRBJ2-5; TRBD2 aligns across 12 bases. The length of the CDR3 is 18 residues. V gave up 1 base and J gave up 0 bases; unmatched junction bases: 6. In germline, CDR1 is LNHDA, CDR2 SQIVND (reference sequence).

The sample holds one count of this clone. The CDR3 nucleotides read TGTGCCAGCAGCCAAGAGGGGCGCGGGAGGGCCATCAATGAGCAGTTCTTC. It encodes CASSQEGRGRAINEQFF. This chain links TRBV4-2 with TRBJ2-1; 9 bases match TRBD2. Germline V gives CDR1 LGHNA, CDR2 YNFKEQ. The V gene end was trimmed by 0 bases and the J gene end by 6 bases; junction bases not matched to a gene: 9. The CDR3 is 17 residues long.

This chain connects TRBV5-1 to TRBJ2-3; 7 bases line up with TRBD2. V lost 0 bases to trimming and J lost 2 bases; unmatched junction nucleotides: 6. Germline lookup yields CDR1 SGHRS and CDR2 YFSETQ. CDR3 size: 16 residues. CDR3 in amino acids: CASSLGASGFTDTQYF. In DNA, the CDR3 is TGCGCCAGCAGCTTGGGGGCTAGCGGATTCACAGATACGCAGTATTTT.

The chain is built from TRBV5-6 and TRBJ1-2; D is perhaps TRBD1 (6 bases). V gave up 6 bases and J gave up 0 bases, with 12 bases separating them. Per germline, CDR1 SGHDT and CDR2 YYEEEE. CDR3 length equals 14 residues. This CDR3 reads CASKTGLANYGYTF. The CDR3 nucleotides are TGTGCCAGCAAAACAGGGCTAGCTAACTATGGCTACACCTTC.

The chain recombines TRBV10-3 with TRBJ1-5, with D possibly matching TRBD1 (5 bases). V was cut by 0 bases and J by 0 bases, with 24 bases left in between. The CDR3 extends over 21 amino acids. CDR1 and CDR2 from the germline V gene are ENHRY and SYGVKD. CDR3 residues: CAISESSLRGTPDVSNQPQHF. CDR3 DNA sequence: TGTGCCATCAGTGAGTCGTCACTCCGGGGGACTCCCGATGTTAGCAATCAGCCCCAGCATTTT.

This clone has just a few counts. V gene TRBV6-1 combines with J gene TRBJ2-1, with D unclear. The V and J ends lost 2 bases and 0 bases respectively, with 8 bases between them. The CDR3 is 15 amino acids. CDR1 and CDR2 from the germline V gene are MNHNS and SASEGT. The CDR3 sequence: CASSEPRHSYNEQFF. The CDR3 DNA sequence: TGTGCCAGCAGTGAACCCCGCCACTCCTACAATGAGCAGTTCTTC.

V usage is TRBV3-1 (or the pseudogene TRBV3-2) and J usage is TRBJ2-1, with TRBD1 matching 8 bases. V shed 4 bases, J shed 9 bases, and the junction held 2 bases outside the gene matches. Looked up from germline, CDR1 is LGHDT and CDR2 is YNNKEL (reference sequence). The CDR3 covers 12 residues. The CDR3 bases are TGTGCCAGCAGCCCAGGGGGCATTGAGCAGTTCTTC. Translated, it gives CASSPGGIEQFF.

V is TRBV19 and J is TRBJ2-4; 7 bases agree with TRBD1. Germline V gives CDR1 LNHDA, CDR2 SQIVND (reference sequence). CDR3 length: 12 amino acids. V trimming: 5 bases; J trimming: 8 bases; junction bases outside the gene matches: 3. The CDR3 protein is CASSPQGDIQYF. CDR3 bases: TGTGCCAGTAGTCCTCAGGGGGACATTCAGTACTTC.

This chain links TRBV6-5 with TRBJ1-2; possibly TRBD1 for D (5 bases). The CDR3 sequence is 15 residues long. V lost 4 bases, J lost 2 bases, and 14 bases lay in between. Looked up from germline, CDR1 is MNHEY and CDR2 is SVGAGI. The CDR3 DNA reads TGTGCCAGCAGTTTCCAGGGATCTGGAAACTATGGCTACACCTTC. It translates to CASSFQGSGNYGYTF.

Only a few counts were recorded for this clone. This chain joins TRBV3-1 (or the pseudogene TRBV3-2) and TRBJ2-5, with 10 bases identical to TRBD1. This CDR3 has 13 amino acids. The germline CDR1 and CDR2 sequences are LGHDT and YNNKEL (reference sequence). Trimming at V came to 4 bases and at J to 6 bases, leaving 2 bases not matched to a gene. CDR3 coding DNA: TGTGCCAGCAGCCGGGACAGGGGACAGACCCAGTACTTC. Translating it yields CASSRDRGQTQYF.

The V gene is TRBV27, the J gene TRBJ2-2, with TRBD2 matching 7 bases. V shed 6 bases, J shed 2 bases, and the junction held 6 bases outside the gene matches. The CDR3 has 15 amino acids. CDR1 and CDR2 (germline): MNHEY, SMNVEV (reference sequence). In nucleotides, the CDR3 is TGTGCCAGCAGGCTGGGGGGGTTTAACACCGGGGAGCTGTTTTTT. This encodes CASRLGGFNTGELFF.

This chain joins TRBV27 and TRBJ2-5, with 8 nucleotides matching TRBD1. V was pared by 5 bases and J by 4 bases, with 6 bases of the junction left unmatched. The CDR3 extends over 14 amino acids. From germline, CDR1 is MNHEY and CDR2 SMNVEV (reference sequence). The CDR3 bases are TGTGCCAGCAGTGGACAGGGACCCCGAGAGACCCAGTACTTC. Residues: CASSGQGPRETQYF.

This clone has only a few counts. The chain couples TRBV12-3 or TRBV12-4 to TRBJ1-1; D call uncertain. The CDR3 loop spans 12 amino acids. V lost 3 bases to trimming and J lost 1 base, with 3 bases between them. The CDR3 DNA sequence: TGTGCCAGCAGTTTTGCGAACACTGAAGCTTTCTTT. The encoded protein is CASSFANTEAFF.

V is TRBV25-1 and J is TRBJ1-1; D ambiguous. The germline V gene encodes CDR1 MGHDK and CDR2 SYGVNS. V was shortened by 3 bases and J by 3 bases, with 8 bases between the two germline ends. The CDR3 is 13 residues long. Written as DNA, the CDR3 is TGTGCCAGCAGTGAGGGTACGTACACTGAAGCTTTCTTT. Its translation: CASSEGTYTEAFF.

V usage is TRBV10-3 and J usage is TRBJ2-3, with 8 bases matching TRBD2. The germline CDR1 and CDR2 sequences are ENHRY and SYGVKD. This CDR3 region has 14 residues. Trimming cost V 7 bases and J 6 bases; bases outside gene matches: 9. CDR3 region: CAINMAGGEDTQYF. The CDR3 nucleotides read TGTGCCATCAATATGGCGGGGGGCGAGGATACGCAGTATTTT.

This CDR3 is CASSPRTSGSSYNEQFF. The CDR3 DNA follows: TGTGCCAGCAGTCCTCGGACTAGCGGGTCCTCCTACAATGAGCAGTTCTTC. V usage is TRBV6-6 and J usage is TRBJ2-1, with 11 bases lining up with TRBD2. Trimming took 5 bases from V and 0 from J; bases not matched to a gene: 6. CDR1 and CDR2 from the germline V gene are MNHNY and SVGAGI (reference sequence). CDR3 length equals 17 residues.

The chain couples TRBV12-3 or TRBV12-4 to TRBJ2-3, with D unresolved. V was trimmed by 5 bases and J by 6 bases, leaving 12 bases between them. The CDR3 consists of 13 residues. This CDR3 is CASSPIRVDTQYF. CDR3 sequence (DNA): TGTGCCAGCAGTCCGATCCGTGTTGATACGCAGTATTTT.

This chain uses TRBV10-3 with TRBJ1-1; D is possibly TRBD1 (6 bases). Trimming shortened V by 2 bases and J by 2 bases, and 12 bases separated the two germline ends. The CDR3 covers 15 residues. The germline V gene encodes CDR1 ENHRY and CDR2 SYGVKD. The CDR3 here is CAISERGAINTEAFF. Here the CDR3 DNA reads TGTGCCATCAGTGAGCGGGGGGCAATTAACACTGAAGCTTTCTTT.

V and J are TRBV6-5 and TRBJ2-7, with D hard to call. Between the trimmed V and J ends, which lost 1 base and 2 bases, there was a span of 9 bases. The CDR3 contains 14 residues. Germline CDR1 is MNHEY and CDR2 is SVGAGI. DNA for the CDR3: TGTGCCAGCAGTTACTACAGCACGGCCTACGAGCAGTACTTC. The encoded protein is CASSYYSTAYEQYF.

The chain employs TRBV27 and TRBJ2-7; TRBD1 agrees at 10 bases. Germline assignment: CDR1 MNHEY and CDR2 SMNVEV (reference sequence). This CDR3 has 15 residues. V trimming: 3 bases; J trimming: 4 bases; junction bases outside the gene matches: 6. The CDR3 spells CASSLKDRGLYEQYF. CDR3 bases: TGTGCCAGCAGTTTGAAAGACAGGGGGCTTTACGAGCAGTACTTC.

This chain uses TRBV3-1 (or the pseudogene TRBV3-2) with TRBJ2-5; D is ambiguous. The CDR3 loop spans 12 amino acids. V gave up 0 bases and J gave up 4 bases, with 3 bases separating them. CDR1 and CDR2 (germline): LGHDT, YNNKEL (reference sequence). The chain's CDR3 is CASSQDLETQYF. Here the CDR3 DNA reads TGTGCCAGCAGCCAAGATCTAGAGACCCAGTACTTC.

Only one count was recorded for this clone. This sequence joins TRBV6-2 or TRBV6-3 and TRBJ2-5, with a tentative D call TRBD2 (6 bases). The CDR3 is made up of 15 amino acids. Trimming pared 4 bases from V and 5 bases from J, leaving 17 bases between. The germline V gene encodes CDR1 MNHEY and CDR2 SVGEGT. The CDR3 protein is CASSSLGAGQETQYF. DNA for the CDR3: TGTGCCAGCAGTTCCCTAGGGGCGGGGCAGGAGACCCAGTACTTC.

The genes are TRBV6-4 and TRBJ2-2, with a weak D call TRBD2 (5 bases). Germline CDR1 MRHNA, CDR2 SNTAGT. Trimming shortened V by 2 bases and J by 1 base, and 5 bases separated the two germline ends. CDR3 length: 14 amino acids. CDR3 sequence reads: CASSDGLNTGELFF. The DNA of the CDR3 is TGTGCCAGCAGTGACGGACTGAACACCGGGGAGCTGTTTTTT.

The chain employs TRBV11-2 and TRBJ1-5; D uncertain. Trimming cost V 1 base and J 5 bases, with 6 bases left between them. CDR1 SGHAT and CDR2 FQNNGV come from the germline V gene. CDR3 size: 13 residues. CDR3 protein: CASSLVGDQPQHF. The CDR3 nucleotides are TGTGCCAGCAGCTTAGTTGGGGATCAGCCCCAGCATTTT.

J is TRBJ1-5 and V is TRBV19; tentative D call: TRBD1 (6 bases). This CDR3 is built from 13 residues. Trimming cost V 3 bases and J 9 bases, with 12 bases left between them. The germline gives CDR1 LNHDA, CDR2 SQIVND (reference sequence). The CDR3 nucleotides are TGTGCCAGTAGTATTCAGGGGAAGGGGCCCCAGCATTTT. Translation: CASSIQGKGPQHF.